The 30 T cell receptor beta chains given below trace back to one sample, sequenced in a study of T cell responses to AZD1222 COVID-19 vaccine. Repertoires were generated with immunoSEQ multiplex PCR, while TCRdb's copy carries only in-frame clones and drops some. This sample carries about 130,000 clones, approximately 85% of them seen once, and the ten largest clones take around 8%. This sample comprised peripheral blood, obtained on day 0 of AZD1222 vaccination. The source of these receptors is an adult in good health.

The V gene is TRBV5-5, the J gene TRBJ1-2; D gene unclear. The CDR3 covers 13 residues. V dropped 3 bases and J dropped 8 bases, with 14 bases sitting between them. The germline V gene encodes CDR1 SGHKS and CDR2 YYEKEE (reference sequence). The CDR3 reads CASSWNSVGGYTF. The DNA for the CDR3 is TGTGCCAGCAGCTGGAACTCAGTCGGCGGCTACACCTTC.

This chain uses TRBV2 with TRBJ1-2; 7 bases map to TRBD1. Germline lookup yields CDR1 SNHLY and CDR2 FYNNEI. The CDR3 covers 14 residues. V dropped 8 bases and J dropped 2; count of bases not matched to a gene: 8. The CDR3 loop is CASGTGVRNYGYTF. The DNA of the CDR3 is TGTGCCAGCGGAACAGGGGTCCGGAACTATGGCTACACCTTC.

V is TRBV5-1 and J is TRBJ1-2, with D possibly TRBD1 on 6 matching bases. The germline V gene encodes CDR1 SGHRS and CDR2 YFSETQ. The CDR3 length is 14 residues. With 0 bases removed from V and 5 bases from J, the gap between germline ends came to 11 bases. The CDR3 DNA reads as TGCGCCAGCAGCTTGGGTGGGGGCGAGTATGGCTACACCTTC. It is translated as CASSLGGGEYGYTF. Looking up the rest from reference TRBV5-1 and TRBJ1-2 gives the full variable domain: KAGVTQTPRYLIKTRGQQVTLSCSPISGHRSVSWYQQTPGQGLQFLFEYFSETQRNKGNFPGRFSGRQFSNSRSEMNVSTLELGDSALYLCASSLGGGEYGYTFGSGTRLTVV.

The V and J genes are TRBV2 and TRBJ2-5, with 11 nucleotides matching TRBD1. Germline-derived CDR1 and CDR2 are SNHLY and FYNNEI. CDR3 length: 16 residues. V dropped 5 bases and J dropped 1; count of bases not matched to a gene: 6. The DNA of the CDR3 is TGTGCCAGCAGTCGTCCCGGGACAGGGGGCCAAGAGACCCAGTACTTC. Protein sequence: CASSRPGTGGQETQYF.

The J gene is TRBJ1-4, the V gene TRBV4-1, with 10 bases fitting TRBD1. The trim removed 5 bases at V and 6 bases at J, leaving 6 bases unmatched. Germline CDR1 reads MGHRA; CDR2 reads YSYEKL. The CDR3 contains 15 residues. The CDR3 loop reads CASSLSGTGDEKLFF. The CDR3 DNA follows: TGCGCCAGCAGCTTGTCCGGGACAGGGGATGAAAAACTGTTTTTT.

The chain has TRBV30 and TRBJ1-6, with a weak D call TRBD1 (6 bases). The V gene's germline CDR1 is GTSNPN and CDR2 SVGIG (reference sequence). Trimming removed 3 bases from V and 5 bases from J, with 8 bases in between. The CDR3 is 13 amino acids. The CDR3 reads CAWSRDNNSPLHF. In nucleotides, the CDR3 is TGTGCCTGGAGCCGGGACAATAATTCACCCCTCCACTTT. The full variable domain, rest sourced from reference TRBV30 and TRBJ1-6, is SQTIHQWPATLVQPVGSPLSLECTVEGTSNPNLYWYRQAAGRGLQLLFYSVGIGQISSEVPQNLSASRPQDRQFILSSKKLLLSDSGFYLCAWSRDNNSPLHFGNGTRLTVT.

The chain uses TRBV6-5 and TRBJ2-3, with D tentatively TRBD1 or TRBD2 (5 bases each). Deletions cut 0 bases from V and 4 bases from J, with 11 bases between. The CDR3 sequence is 15 residues long. Germline V gene lookup returns CDR1 MNHEY and CDR2 SVGAGI. CDR3 residues: CASSYSWGSADTQYF. CDR3 sequence (DNA): TGTGCCAGCAGTTACTCGTGGGGGAGCGCAGATACGCAGTATTTT.

The rearrangement links TRBV6-1 to TRBJ2-3, with 7 bases fitting TRBD2. V lost 1 base and J lost 0; bases outside the gene matches: 4. This CDR3 region has 16 residues. Germline values: CDR1 MNHNS, CDR2 SASEGT. CDR3 in amino acids: CASSEVSAGSTDTQYF. The CDR3, as DNA: TGTGCCAGCAGTGAAGTTTCAGCGGGGAGCACAGATACGCAGTATTTT.

The chain recombines TRBV2 with TRBJ1-1; weak D call: TRBD1 (6 bases). This CDR3 spans 14 amino acids. Trimming cost V 3 bases and J 2 bases, with 10 bases left between them. Germline CDR1 and CDR2: SNHLY and FYNNEI. DNA for the CDR3: TGTGCCAGCAGTGATTGGGACATAAACACTGAAGCTTTCTTT. This translates into CASSDWDINTEAFF.

This clone was detected once. The genes are TRBV30 and TRBJ1-5; D uncertain. The CDR3 length is 13 residues. The V gene lost 0 bases and the J gene lost 1 base, with 4 bases spanning the gap. CDR1 GTSNPN and CDR2 SVGIG come from the germline V gene (reference sequence). In nucleotides, the CDR3 is TGTGCCTGGAGTGTCGAGAGCAATCAGCCCCAGCATTTT. Its translation is CAWSVESNQPQHF.

J is TRBJ2-2 and V is TRBV18, with 8 bases matching TRBD1. J was trimmed by 4 bases and V by 5 bases; bases with no gene match: 3. This CDR3 is 14 amino acids long. Germline CDR1 reads KGHSH; CDR2 reads LQKENI. CDR3 sequence reads: CASSRQGSTGELFF. Written as DNA, the CDR3 is TGTGCCAGCTCAAGACAGGGGAGCACCGGGGAGCTGTTTTTT. Together with reference TRBV18 and TRBJ2-2, the CDR3 gives the full variable domain: NAGVMQNPRHLVRRRGQEARLRCSPMKGHSHVYWYRQLPEEGLKFMVYLQKENIIDESGMPKERFSAEFPKEGPSILRIQQVVRGDSAAYFCASSRQGSTGELFFGEGSRLTVL.

The genes are TRBV3-1 (or the pseudogene TRBV3-2) and TRBJ2-1; 7 nucleotides agree with TRBD2. V dropped 4 bases and J dropped 6; count of bases not matched to a gene: 6. CDR1 is LGHDT, CDR2 YNNKEL, per germline (reference sequence). The CDR3 runs 14 residues. The CDR3 nucleotides read TGTGCCAGCAGCCGCACTAGCGCCCTCAATGAGCAGTTCTTC. Amino acid sequence: CASSRTSALNEQFF.

This chain joins TRBV19 and TRBJ2-5; 12 bases fit TRBD1. J gave up 5 bases and V 1 base, and 5 bases lay outside the gene matches. Germline-derived CDR1 and CDR2 are LNHDA and SQIVND (reference sequence). CDR3 size: 16 residues. CDR3 region: CASSIGGQGAFETQYF. The CDR3 coding sequence is TGTGCCAGTAGTATAGGGGGACAGGGGGCTTTCGAGACCCAGTACTTC.

In this sample, this clone turned up once. V usage is TRBV30 and J usage is TRBJ2-7, with D unresolved. V dropped 0 bases and J dropped 6 bases, with 9 bases sitting between them. The CDR3 extends over 12 amino acids. Germline V gene data show CDR1 as GTSNPN and CDR2 as SVGIG (reference sequence). CDR3: CAWSVQWGEQYF. The DNA for the CDR3 is TGTGCCTGGAGTGTACAATGGGGCGAGCAGTACTTC.

A note on this clone: In the same sample, other DNA sequences code for this CDR3. The chain combines TRBV3-1 (or the pseudogene TRBV3-2) with TRBJ2-5, with D possibly TRBD1 on 5 matching bases. Germline CDR1 and CDR2: LGHDT and YNNKEL (reference sequence). Trimming took off 3 bases at V and 3 bases at J, with 5 bases between the two ends. The CDR3 extends over 12 amino acids. CDR3 sequence (DNA): TGTGCCAGCAGCCAGGACAAAGAGACCCAGTACTTC. As protein: CASSQDKETQYF.

This chain uses TRBV27 with TRBJ1-2, with no clear D. Trimming took off 0 bases at V and 6 bases at J, with 11 bases between the two ends. The CDR3 covers 14 residues. The V gene's germline CDR1 is MNHEY and CDR2 SMNVEV (reference sequence). In nucleotides, the CDR3 is TGTGCCAGCAGTTTATCGTTAGGGTACGATGGCTACACCTTC. This encodes CASSLSLGYDGYTF.

The chain recombines TRBV15 with TRBJ1-5; D uncertain. The CDR3 consists of 12 residues. CDR1 and CDR2 from the germline V gene are LNHNV and YYDKDF (reference sequence). Trimming stripped 0 bases from V and 9 bases from J, with 6 bases between. The CDR3 nucleotides read TGTGCCACCAGCAGAGAAGTTGGGCCCCAGCATTTT. This sequence encodes CATSREVGPQHF.

V gene TRBV7-9 combines with J gene TRBJ1-1; TRBD1 might be the D (5 bases). In germline, CDR1 is SEHNR, CDR2 FQNEAQ (reference sequence). V lost 5 bases, J lost 3 bases, and 16 bases lay in between. The CDR3 has 15 residues. The CDR3 region has the DNA TGTGCCAGCAGCACCTACCACGGGGGTGACACTGAAGCTTTCTTT. Translated, it gives CASSTYHGGDTEAFF.

J is TRBJ1-1 and V is TRBV2; 8 bases are shared with TRBD1. CDR3 length equals 13 residues. Per germline, CDR1 SNHLY and CDR2 FYNNEI. V gave up 8 bases and J gave up 1 base; unmatched junction bases: 3. In DNA form, the CDR3 reads TGTGCCAGCGCCGGACAGGGGAACACTGAAGCTTTCTTT. Translated: CASAGQGNTEAFF.

This chain links TRBV7-5 with TRBJ2-7; the table's D call of TRBD2 was not tested on the DNA. TRBV7-5 is classified as a pseudogene. The CDR3 is 20 amino acids. The CDR3 reads CARTAGARVAEPPNDYEQYF. The DNA for the CDR3 is TGTGCCAGAACCGCTGGGGCCCGGGTAGCGGAGCCTCCAAACGATTACGAGCAGTACTTC.

The rearrangement joins TRBV6-6 to TRBJ1-6; D gene unclear. Germline CDR1 MNHNY, CDR2 SVGAGI (reference sequence). CDR3 size: 13 residues. The V and J ends lost 7 bases and 10 bases respectively, with 14 bases between them. This CDR3 is CASKWLVDSPLHF. The CDR3 DNA reads TGTGCCAGCAAATGGCTGGTAGACTCACCCCTCCACTTT.

J is TRBJ1-5 and V is TRBV7-8; D remains unclear. V was shortened by 4 bases and J by 0 bases, with 10 bases between the two germline ends. The CDR3 runs 15 residues. Germline CDR1 reads SGHVS; CDR2 reads FQNEAQ. CDR3 sequence reads: CASSSITGSNQPQHF. The DNA of the CDR3 is TGTGCCAGCAGCTCAATAACGGGTAGCAATCAGCCCCAGCATTTT.

The V call is TRBV10-3, the J call TRBJ2-7; D gene uncertain. This CDR3 contains 13 residues. From germline, CDR1 is ENHRY and CDR2 SYGVKD. V lost 8 bases to trimming and J lost 3 bases, with 14 bases between them. The CDR3 here is CAIGWAGGYEQYF. CDR3 nucleotides: TGTGCCATCGGATGGGCAGGCGGCTACGAGCAGTACTTC.

The chain is built from TRBV5-1 and TRBJ2-7; weak D call: TRBD1 (7 bases). The CDR3 totals 18 residues. Trimming shortened V by 0 bases and J by 5 bases, and 24 bases separated the two germline ends. Germline lookup yields CDR1 SGHRS and CDR2 YFSETQ. CDR3 DNA: TGCGCCAGCAGCTTGGTCCCAGGGGGGCCGGGTGTGACCCACGAGCAGTACTTC. Its translation is CASSLVPGGPGVTHEQYF.

The chain employs TRBV15 and TRBJ1-2; TRBD1 agrees at 8 bases. Trimming at V came to 5 bases and at J to 3 bases, leaving 5 bases not matched to a gene. Germline V gene sequence: CDR1 LNHNV, CDR2 YYDKDF (reference sequence). The CDR3 consists of 14 residues. CDR3 DNA sequence: TGTGCCACCAGCCAGGGACAGGACGACTATGGCTACACCTTC. It encodes CATSQGQDDYGYTF.

The V call is TRBV5-4, the J call TRBJ2-5; 9 bases are shared with TRBD1. Germline CDR1 reads SGHNT; CDR2 reads YYREEE (reference sequence). V lost 4 bases to trimming and J lost 5 bases; unmatched junction nucleotides: 6. The CDR3 has 14 amino acids. The CDR3 coding sequence is TGTGCCAGCAGCCCGGGACAGGGTTACGAGACCCAGTACTTC. It yields the protein CASSPGQGYETQYF.

The V gene is TRBV18, the J gene TRBJ2-1, with TRBD1 as a possible D gene (6 bases). This CDR3 comprises 15 residues. V was clipped by 1 base and J by 8 bases, with 15 bases between them. CDR1 is KGHSH, CDR2 LQKENI, per germline. The CDR3 here is CASSPRTGLFDEQFF. CDR3 bases: TGTGCCAGCTCACCACGAACAGGGCTTTTCGATGAGCAGTTCTTC. The whole variable domain, filled in from reference TRBV18 and TRBJ2-1, reads NAGVMQNPRHLVRRRGQEARLRCSPMKGHSHVYWYRQLPEEGLKFMVYLQKENIIDESGMPKERFSAEFPKEGPSILRIQQVVRGDSAAYFCASSPRTGLFDEQFFGPGTRLTVL.

The J gene is TRBJ1-5, the V gene TRBV28; no clear D gene. V was trimmed by 5 bases and J by 5 bases, leaving 10 bases between them. This CDR3 is 13 amino acids long. The germline CDR1 and CDR2 sequences are MDHEN and SYDVKM. This CDR3 reads CASSQDGYQPQHF. DNA for the CDR3: TGTGCCAGCAGTCAAGACGGATATCAGCCCCAGCATTTT.

This chain links TRBV29-1 with TRBJ2-7; TRBD2 agrees at 7 bases. Germline assignment: CDR1 SQVTM and CDR2 ANQGSEA. The CDR3 is 11 amino acids. The junction had 2 bases not matched to a gene; V was cut back by 4 bases and J by 5 bases. The CDR3 loop reads CSVATSDEQYF. CDR3 DNA: TGCAGCGTTGCTACTAGCGACGAGCAGTACTTC.

This chain joins TRBV3-1 (or the pseudogene TRBV3-2) and TRBJ2-5, with D uncertain. The CDR3 sequence is 16 residues long. Per the germline V gene, CDR1 is LGHDT and CDR2 is YNNKEL (reference sequence). V was shortened by 3 bases and J by 7 bases, with 21 bases between the two germline ends. This CDR3 reads CASSQIGPVGPGTQYF. As DNA, the CDR3 is TGTGCCAGCAGCCAGATCGGTCCAGTGGGCCCAGGGACCCAGTACTTC.